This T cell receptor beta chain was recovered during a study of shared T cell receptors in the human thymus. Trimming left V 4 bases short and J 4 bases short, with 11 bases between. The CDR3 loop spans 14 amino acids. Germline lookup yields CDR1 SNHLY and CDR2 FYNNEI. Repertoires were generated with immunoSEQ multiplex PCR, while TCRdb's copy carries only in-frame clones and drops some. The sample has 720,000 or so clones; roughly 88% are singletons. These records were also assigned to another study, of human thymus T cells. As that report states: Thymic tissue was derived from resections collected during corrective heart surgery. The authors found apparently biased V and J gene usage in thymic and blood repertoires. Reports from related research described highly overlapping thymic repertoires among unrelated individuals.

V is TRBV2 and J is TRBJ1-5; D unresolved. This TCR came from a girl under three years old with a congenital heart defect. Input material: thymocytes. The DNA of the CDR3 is TGTGCCAGCAGTGGTGTCAGAATAAATCAGCCCCAGCATTTT. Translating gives CASSGVRINQPQHF.